This TCR beta chain was sequenced in a study of glioma-infiltrating T cells. Points from the study as a whole: Above-expected tissue-blood divergence occurred in all gliomas, most in low-grade ones. Tissue and blood shared very few CDR3 sequences.

V lost 4 bases and J lost 0, with 5 bases in between. This CDR3 is built from 13 residues. Germline-derived CDR1 and CDR2 are SEHNR and FQNEAQ (reference sequence). This clonotype came up a few times. Its antigen remains unidentified. Amplification of TCR alpha and beta CDR3 regions from RNA used iRepertoire nested multiplex PCR. TCRdb passed the multiplex PCR reads through MiXCR, listing each CDR3 protein once. This sample yields 170,000 or so distinct CDR3 sequences, of which about 47% are seen a single time; around 5.3% belongs to the top ten. V is TRBV7-9 and J is TRBJ2-3; D is undetermined. The receptor was isolated from a human donor with low-grade glioma or glioblastoma, undergoing nonglioma brain surgery, or in good health (not recorded which). Sequencing was done on a sample of glioma tissue, nonneoplastic brain tissue, or PBMCs (not recorded which). The CDR3 reads CASSSSSTDTQYF. The CDR3 DNA reads TGTGCCAGCAGCTCCTCCAGCACAGATACGCAGTATTTT.